This T cell receptor beta chain originates from a study of shared clonotypes between healthy human individuals (dated by TCRdb to about 2020). For the wider study: Three men and two women, aged 18 to 49 years, made up the cohort. To estimate repertoire size and how much clonotype sharing occurs between individuals, the study deeply sequenced the blood TCR repertoires of roughly 5 healthy adults. For each donor, three plates each were used for CD4 naive and CD4 memory, two plates were used for CD8 naive, and one plate was used for CD8 memory. Each donor's leukapheresis produced roughly between about 0.85 and 10 billion PBMCs. Different laboratories and diverse techniques were used to prepare libraries and sequence TCR repertoires, to increase sequencing depth and limit assay-specific biases. The paper as a whole reports these results and caveats: Compared with non-shared clonotypes, the clonotypes found in all four sorted-subset donors had higher generation probabilities. Because the study included a small number of donors, the genetic and exposure-history diversity represented was limited. Across four donors, approximately 5% of naive CD4, approximately 3.6% of naive CD8, 2.3% of memory CD4, and approximately 0.42% of memory CD8 clonotypes were shared. Sampling was restricted to blood, and TCR repertoires in tissues likely differ from the TCR repertoires found in blood. Incomplete sequencing was indicated by rarefaction of sorted-subset datasets, despite the large sequencing depth. Naive subsets generally had larger estimated clonotype richness than memory subsets did. Pairwise subsampling indicated that sequencing depth was expected to affect the degree of clonotype sharing among donors.

The donors were healthy, HIV-negative adults who had no recently reported acute infections or vaccinations. Every donor was a Caucasian adult living in Nashville, Tennessee, USA. CD4+ T cells were enriched through magnetic negative selection, after which naive cells were positively selected on CD45RA and the remaining negative fraction served as the memory subset. After blood collection by leukapheresis, PBMCs were isolated using Ficoll-Histopaque density gradient centrifugation and then cryopreserved in the vapor phase of liquid nitrogen. Purity and quantity of every magnetically sorted T cell population were checked by analytical flow cytometry. Genomic DNA was isolated from every sorted fraction and measured by UV absorbance on a Nanodrop 2000c. This clone was counted a few times. Its antigen has not been determined. No per-base quality is available; no much larger clone lies one base away. Including the terminal cysteine and phenylalanine, the CDR3 comprises 14 residues. Only the CDR3 part of the read is kept: 42 bases, read in frame from the first base. V drops 6 bases and J drops 3 bases, leaving 15 bases in between. In the germline V gene, CDR1 corresponds to SNHLY and CDR2 to FYNNEI.

Using the deep immunoSEQ assay, TCR CDR3 regions were amplified from genomic DNA by multiplex PCR. For each cell subset, the extracted genomic DNA was distributed evenly across all wells of several immunoSEQ 96-well plates, and each plate served as one replicate. For sorted subsets, around 200 ng genomic DNA, equal to about 30,000 T cell genomes, was loaded into each replicate PCR. The purified libraries were quantified using a Qubit 3.0 fluorometer, sized with a Bioanalyzer 2100, and then quantified again using the KAPA Library Quantification kit. Every immunoSEQ 96-well plate was sequenced on a separate single-read 150-cycle Illumina NextSeq 550 flow cell. On the authors' methods: Because only junctional sequences without quality scores were contained in the immunoSEQ output, filtering matching that applied to full-length reads could not be performed. Sequences were annotated with PyIR, a Python wrapper for IgBLAST v1.9, and V/J genes and CDR3 were assigned using IMGT germline references. Reads with weak V/J assignments (E-value above 1e-6), missing CDR3, stop codons, out-of-frame junctions, or ambiguous translated residues were removed. V3J clonotypes were defined as sequences sharing an identical inferred V gene, J gene, and CDR3 amino acid sequence. To compute the percentage overlap between repertoires, the number of shared unique clonotypes was divided by the size of the smaller repertoire. RTK rarefaction, the Chao1 estimator, and Recon v2.1 estimates of unobserved clonotypes were used to assess repertoire richness. For all TCRbeta clonotypes obtained by the gDNA method from four donors, generation probabilities were computed with OLGA. Imported from immuneACCESS, the table was reduced by TCRdb to in-frame sequences with V and J called. These copies leave out some clones; in studies compared against another copy, an unresolved V gene accounts for under half, and the cause of the remainder is not known. D and trimming were read from the DNA, whereas the V and J calls and clone size are those reported in that table. Across this sample there are roughly 760,000 clones, with roughly 70% seen only once. In total, the top ten clones hold roughly 1.7% of the sample.

The source material was memory CD4+ T cells sorted from blood. Sample cell subset or site, as interpreted from the label and publication: CD45RA-negative fraction. The clonotype comes from a woman under 40 in good health. Recombination linked TRBV2 to TRBJ2-7; possibly the D gene is TRBD2, per 6 matching bases. The DNA is TGTGCCAGCAGGCGGGAAGGCGGGATCTACGAGCAGTACTTC. Translation gives CASRREGGIYEQYF.